Listed below are T cell receptor beta chains from one sample, sequenced in a study of T cells in Graves' hyperthyroidism and ophthalmopathy. Via MiXCR, TCRdb re-called the multiplex PCR reads, giving one row per CDR3 protein. The sample records about 420,000 distinct CDR3 sequences, roughly an eighth being singletons. Sequencing was carried out using blood. The receptors were sampled from a woman younger than 35 with Graves' hyperthyroidism. The CDR3 runs from the conserved cysteine through the conserved F or W. D genes are given only for firm matches. Size is omitted from some rows. Given values are once, few, many or a class for expanded clones.

TRBJ2-5 TRBV24-1 few 17 NA CATSDFHPQGRGETQYF TGTGCCACCAGTGATTTTCACCCTCAGGGGCGGGGAGAGACCCAGTACTTC
TRBJ1-6 TRBV7-9 few 16 NA CASSSPGRSVRGTLHF TGTGCCAGCAGCTCGCCCGGGCGGAGTGTCAGAGGAACCCTCCACTTT
TRBJ2-7 TRBV12-5 NA 15 TRBD1 CASGLGQGLTYEQYF TGTGCTAGTGGTTTGGGACAGGGGTTAACCTACGAGCAGTACTTC
TRBJ2-1 TRBV28 many 16 TRBD2 CASRPPTLAGVIEQFF TGTGCCAGCAGACCACCTACCCTAGCGGGAGTTATTGAGCAGTTCTTC
TRBJ2-3 TRBV29-1 many 16 TRBD1 CSVVFWDREGTDTQYF TGCAGCGTTGTGTTCTGGGACAGGGAGGGAACAGATACGCAGTATTTT
TRBJ2-1 TRBV5-1 NA 19 TRBD1 CASSLDRTGALSSYNEQFF TGCGCCAGCAGCTTGGATAGGACAGGGGCCCTGAGTTCCTACAATGAGCAGTTCTTC
TRBJ2-5 TRBV28 many 13 NA CASSKESKGVQYF TGTGCCAGCAGTAAGGAGTCTAAGGGGGTCCAGTACTTC
TRBJ2-2 TRBV7-9 many 14 NA CASSLVQPTGELFF TGTGCCAGCAGCTTAGTACAGCCCACCGGGGAGCTGTTTTTT
TRBJ1-5 TRBV2 few 18 TRBD1 CASSEKPMTGVNNQPQHF TGTGCCAGCAGTGAAAAACCGATGACAGGGGTTAACAATCAGCCCCAGCATTTT
TRBJ1-6 TRBV5-6 NA 14 NA CASSLEGIHSPLHF TGTGCCAGCAGCTTGGAGGGGATTCATTCACCCCTCCACTTT
TRBJ2-7 TRBV7-2 NA 24 NA CASTNQTSMYPCASSSGQGSEQYF NA
TRBJ2-5 TRBV28 many 12 NA CASSLLVETQYF TGTGCCAGCAGTTTATTAGTAGAGACCCAGTACTTC
TRBJ1-1 TRBV6-2/TRBV6-3 many 12 NA CASRAGRTEAFF TGTGCCAGCAGGGCGGGGCGGACTGAAGCTTTCTTT
TRBJ2-1 TRBV7-3 many 14 TRBD2 CASSLGLAAGEQFF TGTGCCAGCAGCTTAGGACTAGCGGCGGGTGAGCAGTTCTTC
TRBJ2-1 TRBV28 many 11 NA CASSFANEQFF TGTGCCAGCAGTTTCGCTAATGAGCAGTTCTTC
TRBJ2-2 TRBV19 many 17 NA CASIPFGGASNTGELFF TGTGCCAGTATTCCTTTTGGAGGGGCCTCGAACACCGGGGAGCTGTTTTTT
TRBJ1-6 TRBV28 many 15 NA CASRPRQNYNSPLHF TGTGCCAGCAGACCCCGACAGAACTATAATTCACCCCTCCACTTT
TRBJ1-2 TRBV29-1 many 15 TRBD1 CSVELRRGGGGGYTF TGCAGCGTTGAACTACGTAGAGGGGGCGGCGGTGGCTACACCTTC
TRBJ1-1 TRBV4-3 NA 15 NA CASSPGRIARTEAFF TGCGCCAGCAGCCCGGGACGAATAGCGCGAACTGAAGCTTTCTTT
TRBJ2-3 TRBV27 few 14 TRBD2 CASTGAGGTDTQYF TGTGCCAGCACTGGGGCGGGAGGGACAGATACGCAGTATTTT